Listed here is a single TCR beta chain. The data stem from a study of STAT5B mutations in CD4+ large granular lymphocyte leukemia. V gave up 3 bases and J gave up 10 bases, with 20 bases separating them. This CDR3 spans 16 amino acids. The germline gives CDR1 SGHRS, CDR2 YFSETQ. In the original workflow: A productive frequency of 2.59 x 10-5 was the lowest detectable. Clones were sequenced by immunoSEQ multiplex PCR, and TCRdb holds only the in-frame ones, with some missing. That table supplies the V and J calls and clone size; D and trimming were determined from the DNA. The data hold 30,000 to 40,000 clones, with approximately 82% observed a single time.

V gene TRBV5-1 combines with J gene TRBJ1-6, with a possible D match to TRBD1 (5 bases). The origin of this receptor is a human donor in good health. The sequenced sample was CD4+ T cells from blood buffy coats. CDR3 coding DNA: TGCGCCAGCAGCTACTCCCTCGGGGGTGTAGGGTCACCCCTCCACTTT. It is translated as CASSYSLGGVGSPLHF.